This TCR beta chain was obtained from a study of cytomegalovirus exposure and HLA in healthy donors (dated by TCRdb to about 2017). Broadly, across the study: According to an earlier analysis of a few hundred of the donors, 150 million to 200 million T cells yielded 120 million or so unique TCR beta sequences and around 300 Gb of sequence data. An early release that covered some 630 HLA-typed donors contained about 300 gigabases of sequencing data and 70 million to 100 million unique TCR sequences. Among the roughly 400 genotyped donors, more than 70% belonged to the genetic ancestry cluster associated with self-reported Caucasian donors. The study aimed to test whether signatures of past pathogen exposure could be identified by cataloging public T cell receptors. Using immunosequencing, the study profiled T cell repertoires from about 620 subjects and related those repertoires to cytomegalovirus serostatus. In addition to the first cohort of hundreds of subjects, a separate validation cohort of 130 or so different subjects was used. The study combined high-throughput TCR immunosequencing, statistical association of individual TCRs with disease status, and machine learning to predict cytomegalovirus infection status. A later analysis re-analyzed previously published TCR beta repertoires from 550 to 700 donors and added high-resolution HLA genotyping to study TCR occurrence patterns. Rather than using new phenotypic data, the later analysis identified candidate immune exposures from TCR beta sequences and from how often those sequences occurred across donors. An earlier analysis of some 600 of the donors applied high-throughput TCR beta sequencing to assess whether each TCR beta V gene segment acted as functional or pseudogenic. Donor age, sex, ethnicity and CMV serostatus were compiled alongside the repertoire data. A later genetic analysis used genome-wide SNP genotypes for about 65% of the 666 donors, treating that subset as a discovery cohort. All discovery cohort repertoires had been generated on a single sequencing platform. Class I and class II HLA loci were covered by the typing at four-digit resolution. Typing coverage differed by locus: A, B, C, DRB1 and DQB1 were typed in roughly 620-630 donors, DQA1 in 522, DPA1 in roughly 590, and DPB1 in 400 to 480. About 5 DR-DQ haplotypes were handled as single units for association and clustering, since linkage in the cohort was strong. Among about 400 genotyped donors of the cohort, an average of approximately 200,000 unique TCR beta nucleotide sequences was sequenced per donor, of which about 19% were non-productive.

Findings and caveats that apply to the study as a whole: Most CMV-associated TCR beta chains appeared to be HLA-restricted in a later analysis, and the HLA associations seemed to be driven largely by CMV exposure. An association between a missense DCLRE1C variant and V-gene and J-gene trimming of TCR beta chains was found in a later genetic analysis and replicated in an independent cohort. Correlated functional status among segregating V segments might reflect linkage disequilibrium, but an unknown experimental factor could not be ruled out. A group of highly shared sequence variants was considered likely to be a technical artifact of the sequencing pipeline. The study listed 170 or so TCR beta chains as associated with cytomegalovirus. In vitro tests confirmed that a few of the cytomegalovirus-associated TCR beta chains recognize cytomegalovirus antigens. A later analysis associated roughly 17,000 TCR beta sequences with specific HLA alleles at a false discovery rate of 0.05. Immune exposure information for the cohort was limited to CMV serostatus. Most TCR sequences were seen in very few donors, while some public TCRs were found in many individuals. Because HLA typing was unavailable for some donors at each locus, only the typed subset was used in association tests. The 87-base-pair reads could not distinguish some IMGT-functional V segments, including TRBV6-2 and TRBV6-3, so those segments were excluded. A later analysis found that HLA-associated TCR beta chains were more clonally expanded and had lower generation probabilities than equally common non-associated chains. In a later genetic analysis, fewer N-insertions in productive TCRs were reported among donors in an Asian-associated ancestry cluster than the approximately 670-donor mean. Because counts were too low, roughly 16 rarely observed V segments, including chromosome 9 orphons, were excluded from the earlier analysis of 587 of the donors. In an earlier analysis of roughly 560 of the donors, most TCR beta V segments were observed in productive rearrangements about 90% or about 30% of the time, broadly matching IMGT annotations. Several of the top co-occurrence clusters appeared to be linked to parvovirus B19, influenza, CMV and Epstein-Barr virus, according to a later analysis. In both the original and validation cohorts, the classifier was reported to diagnose cytomegalovirus status with high specificity and sensitivity. A later analysis found that TCR association rates varied across HLA loci, with DRB1 alleles showing the most associated TCRs and HLA-C alleles the fewest. A further reported finding was that TCR beta sequences accurately predicted the HLA-A and HLA-B alleles for most subjects in the first cohort. The presence/absence analyses assumed that sequencing depth was roughly uniform across donors, and that assumption may not be true. The cohort was sequenced for TCR beta chains only, and without alpha or paired-chain data the features that could be detected were limited. The authors suggested that the approach could potentially be extended to other disease states and immunological phenotypes. Assigning TCR associations to individual alleles was difficult when HLA alleles, especially DR and DQ, strongly co-occurred.

About this clone itself: Which antigen it targets is not known. Nothing much larger sits one base from this clone, and base qualities are not available.

The library was produced with the immunoSEQ multiplex PCR assay. The multiplex PCR relied on a mix of 60 forward primers for TCR Vbeta segments and 13 reverse primers for TCR Jbeta segments. A multiplex PCR assay on genomic DNA amplified the CDR3 region of rearranged TCR beta genes. The Illumina HiSeq System was used to sequence the amplified TCR beta libraries as 87-base-pair reads. From the authors' description of their analysis: In a later analysis, 77 million or so unique TCR beta chains were counted across the 690 or so repertoires, and approximately 9.9 million of these chains were shared by at least two donors. A nearest-neighbor algorithm error-corrected the raw reads and collapsed the reads into unique sequences, merging closely related sequences to remove PCR and sequencing errors. V, D and J gene segments were assigned by aligning CDR3 sequences to IMGT reference sequences. Each retained sequence needed at least a six-nucleotide match to both a V gene segment and a J gene segment. Rearrangements were classified as productive when the CDR3 lacked stop codons and remained in frame with V and J, and all other rearrangements were classified as non-productive. Following IMGT convention, CDR3 was defined as the stretch from the second conserved V-encoded cysteine to the conserved J-encoded phenylalanine. The earlier analysis of about 610 of the donors excluded sequences that lacked an unambiguous match to a single V gene segment. An earlier analysis of 587 of the donors classified V segments as functional when productive rearrangements were above 56.7% and as segregating when the standard deviation between donors was above 5%. A statistical classification framework was built to diagnose cytomegalovirus status from the catalog of TCR beta chain sequences. In a later analysis, V and J genes were assigned by comparing TCR nucleotide sequences against IMGT/GENE-DB human TR gene sequences. In a later analysis, CDR3 sequences and most-parsimonious VDJ recombination scenarios were assigned using the TCRdist pipeline. In a later analysis, each TCR beta chain was defined by its CDR3 amino acid sequence together with its V-gene family, and reads lacking a unique V-gene family were excluded. In a later analysis, 500 to 700 highly shared, low-generation-probability nucleotide sequences were removed to address suspected cross-contamination and a sequencing artifact. In a later analysis, a clonal expansion index for each public chain was calculated from normalized within-repertoire ranks of inferred template counts. In a later analysis, generation probabilities were computed with a VDJ recombination model fitted to out-of-frame rearrangements, and the resulting probabilities were checked against IGoR. In a later analysis, TCR-TCR, TCR-HLA and TCR-CMV co-occurrence was scored with hypergeometric tests, and a repertoire-size bias correction was applied to TCR pairs. False discovery rates were estimated in a later analysis by permuting HLA or CMV assignments 20 times. A later analysis grouped co-occurring TCRs with DBSCAN, adding TCRdist sequence similarity when clustering within HLA-allele-positive subsets. Repertoires with fewer than 30,000 or more than 120,000 public chains, plus five repertoires with anomalous nucleotide sharing, were excluded from co-occurrence clustering. Drawn from immuneACCESS, this table holds only the in-frame rearrangements with V and J called that TCRdb kept. Clones are partly lost; checked studies trace under half to an unresolved V gene and leave the rest unexplained. V, J and clone size were drawn from that table, and D and trimming were deduced from the DNA. This sample comprises roughly 100,000 clones, about 75% of them detected only once. Roughly 5% of the sample comes from the top ten.

The CDR3 holds 14 amino acids from the cysteine to the phenylalanine. CDR3 DNA only is kept here, 42 bases in frame from base 1. After removal of 4 bases from V and 5 bases from J, the junction retains 9 bases not matched to a gene. CDR1 and CDR2, per the germline V gene, are SGDLS and YYNGEE. The cohort consisted of 666 healthy bone marrow donors. All cohort members were sampled while nominally healthy, although unrecorded immune exposures were likely present. The donor was CMV seronegative and belonged to the group of around 400 seronegative cohort members. Every donor gave a peripheral blood sample, and the peripheral blood mononuclear cells from that sample were used for TCR beta sequencing. The Qiagen DNeasy Blood Extraction Kit was used to extract genomic DNA from the blood cell samples.

The chain employs TRBV9 and TRBJ2-7; 7 middle bases align to TRBD1. The material sequenced was PBMCs. This receptor was identified in a middle-aged woman in good health and CMV-seronegative. The nucleotide sequence reads as follows: TGTGCCAGCAGCATCGGACAGGCGGTGGACGAGCAGTACTTC. The translation is CASSIGQAVDEQYF.